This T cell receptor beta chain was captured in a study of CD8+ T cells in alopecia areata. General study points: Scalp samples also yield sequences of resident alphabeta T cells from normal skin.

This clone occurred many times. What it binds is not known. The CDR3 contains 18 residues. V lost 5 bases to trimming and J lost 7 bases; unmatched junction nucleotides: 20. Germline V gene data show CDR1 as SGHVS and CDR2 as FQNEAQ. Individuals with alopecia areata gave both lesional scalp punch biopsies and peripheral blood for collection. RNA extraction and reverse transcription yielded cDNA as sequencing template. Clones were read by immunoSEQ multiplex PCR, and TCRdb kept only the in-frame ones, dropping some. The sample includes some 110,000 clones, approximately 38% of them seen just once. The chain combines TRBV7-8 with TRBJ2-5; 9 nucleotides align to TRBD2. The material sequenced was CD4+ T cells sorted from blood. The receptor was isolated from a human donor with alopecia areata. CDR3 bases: TGTGCCAGCAGCCCTCCCCTAAGGCTAGCGGGGATGAGGGGGACCCAGTACTTC. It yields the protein CASSPPLRLAGMRGTQYF.